The 3 T cell receptor beta chains below come from one sample, sequenced in a study of breast tumors, draining lymph nodes, adjacent tissues. TCRdb processed the multiplex PCR reads anew with MiXCR; each CDR3 protein has one entry. Of over 200,000 distinct CDR3 sequences listed, less than 40% are singletons. The lymph nodes were axillary draining lymph nodes from breast cancer patients. Specimen: axillary lymph node tissue. Source of these receptors: a female donor with breast cancer. Some clones in this sample may be carry-over from other donors' samples.

This clonotype was seen ten or more times. This chain links TRBV20-1 with TRBJ2-1, with TRBD2 identical over 11 bases. The CDR3 covers 15 residues. V lost 5 bases to trimming and J lost 10 bases; unmatched junction nucleotides: 13. Germline-derived CDR1 and CDR2 are DFQATT and SNEGSKA (reference sequence). CDR3 sequence (DNA): TGCAGTGCTTCTAGCGGGGGGCCCCACTCGGGGGAGCAGTTCTTC. This gives the protein CSASSGGPHSGEQFF.

This clonotype was seen only once. The germline gene is not matched at one end of the junction; a read error may be the cause. The chain joins TRBV5-5 to TRBJ2-5; D might be TRBD1 or TRBD2, each matching 5 bases. The CDR3 totals 14 residues. Germline CDR1 reads SGHKS; CDR2 reads YYEKEE (reference sequence). The CDR3: CASSRGAAKEAQYF. CDR3 bases: TGTGCCAGCAGCCGGGGCGCAGCCAAAGAGGCCCAGTACTTC.

This clonotype has a count of ten or more. This chain links TRBV19 with TRBJ1-4; 7 nucleotides line up with TRBD1. V lost 7 bases to trimming and J lost 8 bases; unmatched junction nucleotides: 10. Germline CDR1 LNHDA, CDR2 SQIVND (reference sequence). There are 14 residues in the CDR3. The CDR3 loop reads CASNLRQGGEKLFF. The CDR3 DNA is TGTGCCAGTAATTTGAGACAGGGTGGCGAAAAACTGTTTTTT.